This T cell receptor beta chain was sequenced for a study of T cell clonality in common variable immunodeficiency. Findings of the study overall: Compared with controls, CVID subjects had fewer shared TCRbeta clones. CVID patient heterogeneity limited repertoire-clinical complication correlations. CVID subjects showed higher TCRbeta clonality than healthy controls.

The V gene end was trimmed by 2 bases and the J gene end by 6 bases; junction bases not matched to a gene: 8. The CDR3 has 15 residues. Germline loops: CDR1 MNHNS, CDR2 SASEGT. Each donor provided about 5 to 8 ml of heparinized whole blood. This clone came up many times. Its antigen is undetermined. The sequence runs out 3 residues before the end of the CDR3; the remainder is reconstructed from the germline J gene. Sequencing used immunoSEQ multiplex PCR; TCRdb keeps in-frame clones, though not all of them. This set yields about 44,000 clones and no singletons; the top ten hold more than 9%. This chain joins TRBV6-1 and TRBJ2-7; 9 nucleotides line up with TRBD1. Sequencing used peripheral blood mononuclear cells. The receptor's source is a person between 18 and 70 years old in good health. The sequenced part of the CDR3 DNA is TGTGCCAGCAGTGAAACGCCCGGACAGGGGCTCGAG. Residues: CASSETPGQGLE. In full, the CDR3 reads CASSETPGQGLEQYF.